The 14 T cell receptor beta chains below come from one sample, sequenced in a study of cytomegalovirus exposure and HLA in healthy donors. The PCR used 60 Vbeta and 13 Jbeta primers. Assay: immunoSEQ multiplex PCR; the TCRdb copy retains only in-frame clones and omits some. Seen here are approximately 98,000 clones, under 85% observed once, and the top ten hold 11%. The sequenced sample was PBMCs. The receptors here all came from a man aged 18-30 years in good health and CMV-seropositive.

The J gene is TRBJ1-1, the V gene TRBV13; D is perhaps TRBD1 (5 bases). V was shortened by 3 bases and J by 1 base, with 12 bases between the two germline ends. The CDR3 contains 15 residues. Germline CDR1 reads PRHDT; CDR2 reads FYEKMQ (reference sequence). The CDR3 bases are TGTGCCAGCAGCTTGTGGTCCGACAGGAACACTGAAGCTTTCTTT. This sequence encodes CASSLWSDRNTEAFF.

The rearrangement joins TRBV2 to TRBJ2-1, with no clear D. V lost 8 bases to trimming and J lost 0 bases, with 20 bases between them. Germline assignment: CDR1 SNHLY and CDR2 FYNNEI. The CDR3 extends over 17 amino acids. This CDR3 reads CASQKESLTSSYNEQFF. In DNA, the CDR3 is TGTGCCAGCCAAAAGGAGAGCTTGACGAGCTCCTACAATGAGCAGTTCTTC.

The chain combines TRBV10-1 with TRBJ1-1; TRBD1 aligns across 7 bases. Germline lookup yields CDR1 WNHNN and CDR2 SYGVQD (reference sequence). With 6 bases clipped from V and 8 bases from J, the junction kept 9 bases outside the gene matches. CDR3 length equals 13 residues. The DNA of the CDR3 is TGCGCCAGCAGCGAAACGCCGGGACAGGAAGCTTTCTTT. Protein product: CASSETPGQEAFF.

The J gene is TRBJ2-1, the V gene TRBV11-3; 10 nucleotides align to TRBD1. The CDR3 runs to 15 residues. CDR1 SGHNT and CDR2 YENEEA come from the germline V gene. V lost 5 bases, J lost 8 bases, and 9 bases stayed unmatched. The CDR3 nucleotides read TGTGCCAGCAGCGCCCCGGGACAGGGGCTAGATGAGCAGTTCTTC. Translating gives CASSAPGQGLDEQFF.

The rearrangement uses TRBV5-1 and TRBJ2-7, with a weak D call TRBD2 (6 bases). Germline V CDR1 and CDR2: SGHRS, YFSETQ. V lost 1 base to trimming and J lost 1 base, with 12 bases between them. CDR3 length: 15 amino acids. Here the CDR3 reads CASSLNPSESYEQYF. In DNA form, the CDR3 reads TGCGCCAGCAGCTTGAACCCTAGCGAATCCTACGAGCAGTACTTC. Drawing the rest from reference TRBV5-1 and TRBJ2-7, the complete variable domain is KAGVTQTPRYLIKTRGQQVTLSCSPISGHRSVSWYQQTPGQGLQFLFEYFSETQRNKGNFPGRFSGRQFSNSRSEMNVSTLELGDSALYLCASSLNPSESYEQYFGPGTRLTVT.

The chain recombines TRBV27 with TRBJ2-1; 9 bases match TRBD2. The V gene end was trimmed by 8 bases and the J gene end by 8 bases; junction bases not matched to a gene: 16. The CDR3 has 16 amino acids. Germline V gene lookup returns CDR1 MNHEY and CDR2 SMNVEV (reference sequence). Here the CDR3 reads CASFPRRRGGIDEQFF. As DNA, the CDR3 is TGTGCCAGCTTTCCGAGGAGGCGGGGGGGCATAGATGAGCAGTTCTTC.

This clone occurred a few times. This chain connects TRBV5-5 to TRBJ2-6; D gene unclear. CDR1 and CDR2 (germline): SGHKS, YYEKEE (reference sequence). CDR3 length: 15 amino acids. V gave up 4 bases and J gave up 4 bases, with 12 bases separating them. The CDR3: CASSLYHSGANVLTF. The CDR3 bases are TGTGCCAGCAGCCTATACCACTCGGGGGCCAACGTCCTGACTTTC. Supplemented by reference TRBV5-5 and TRBJ2-6, the full variable domain reads DAGVTQSPTHLIKTRGQQVTLRCSPISGHKSVSWYQQVLGQGPQFIFQYYEKEERGRGNFPDRFSARQFPNYSSELNVNALLLGDSALYLCASSLYHSGANVLTFGAGSRLTVL.

The CDR3 bases are TGTGCCAGCAGTGAGGGGCGAGTCTCTGGAAACACCATATATTTT. This sequence encodes CASSEGRVSGNTIYF. This chain joins TRBV2 and TRBJ1-3, with D perhaps matching TRBD1 (5 bases). The germline V gene encodes CDR1 SNHLY and CDR2 FYNNEI. V shed 3 bases and J shed 0 bases, with 9 bases lying between them. CDR3 length equals 15 residues.

This chain joins TRBV6-6 and TRBJ2-2, with 12 nucleotides matching TRBD1. CDR3 size: 15 residues. With V trimmed by 5 bases and J by 6 bases, 4 bases remained unmatched. CDR1 MNHNY and CDR2 SVGAGI come from the germline V gene (reference sequence). This CDR3 reads CASSEGQGAPGELFF. CDR3 sequence (DNA): TGTGCCAGCAGTGAGGGACAGGGGGCTCCCGGGGAGCTGTTTTTT.

V gene TRBV11-2 combines with J gene TRBJ2-1; 8 positions match TRBD1. Germline trimming cut 4 bases from V and 0 bases from J; bases unmatched to any gene: 5. From germline, CDR1 is SGHAT and CDR2 FQNNGV. There are 16 residues in the CDR3. The CDR3 protein is CASSWRQGSSYNEQFF. The CDR3, as DNA: TGTGCCAGCAGCTGGAGACAGGGGAGCTCCTACAATGAGCAGTTCTTC.

V gene TRBV19 combines with J gene TRBJ2-6, with D possibly TRBD1 on 5 matching bases. CDR3 length: 18 amino acids. Germline CDR1 and CDR2: LNHDA and SQIVND (reference sequence). Trimming pared 3 bases from V and 3 bases from J, leaving 18 bases between. The CDR3 DNA sequence: TGTGCCAGTAGTATTAGTCTTGGGGCAGGGAATGGGGCCAACGTCCTGACTTTC. Amino acid sequence: CASSISLGAGNGANVLTF.

This chain connects TRBV2 to TRBJ1-5; D unresolved. Trimming left V 5 bases short and J 8 bases short, with 16 bases between. CDR1 and CDR2 (germline): SNHLY, FYNNEI. The CDR3 is 14 amino acids. CDR3 residues: CASSSVGIQEPQHF. The CDR3 nucleotides read TGTGCCAGCAGTTCGGTTGGTATTCAGGAGCCCCAGCATTTT.

This clone was seen a few times. The J gene is TRBJ2-7, the V gene TRBV5-1; D not resolved. Trimming stripped 0 bases from V and 3 bases from J, with 7 bases between. CDR1 is SGHRS and CDR2 is YFSETQ in the germline V gene. This CDR3 has 13 residues. The CDR3 reads CASSLAHGYEQYF. The DNA of the CDR3 is TGCGCCAGCAGCTTGGCTCACGGCTACGAGCAGTACTTC. The full variable domain, in which reference TRBV5-1 and TRBJ2-7 provide the parts outside the CDR3, is KAGVTQTPRYLIKTRGQQVTLSCSPISGHRSVSWYQQTPGQGLQFLFEYFSETQRNKGNFPGRFSGRQFSNSRSEMNVSTLELGDSALYLCASSLAHGYEQYFGPGTRLTVT.

V and J are TRBV27 and TRBJ2-1; 11 bases are a match to TRBD1. Germline assignment: CDR1 MNHEY and CDR2 SMNVEV (reference sequence). CDR3 size: 16 residues. V was clipped by 3 bases and J by 6 bases; unmatched bases: 7. DNA of the CDR3: TGTGCCAGCAGTTTGTACGACGGGACAGGGGGCAATGAGCAGTTCTTC. Amino acids: CASSLYDGTGGNEQFF.